Each of the 30 T cell receptor beta chains below was sequenced from the same sample in a study of blood T cell repertoires in COVID-19. TCRdb's copy holds only in-frame clones and misses some; the assay was immunoSEQ multiplex PCR. The sample lists more than 150,000 clones; about 80% were seen once. The specimen was PBMCs or T cells enriched from blood (not recorded which). The source is a man aged 45 to 65 who had recovered from COVID-19.

The rearrangement uses TRBV2 and TRBJ1-4; D might be TRBD1 (5 bases). CDR3 length: 13 residues. Germline V gene lookup returns CDR1 SNHLY and CDR2 FYNNEI. V lost 8 bases and J lost 4, with 11 bases in between. CDR3 protein: CASLGTDNEKLFF. DNA of the CDR3: TGTGCCAGCCTCGGGACTGATAATGAAAAACTGTTTTTT.

The V gene is TRBV30, the J gene TRBJ1-2; unclear D gene. With 2 bases removed from V and 8 bases from J, the gap between germline ends came to 21 bases. The germline gives CDR1 GTSNPN, CDR2 SVGIG (reference sequence). The CDR3 is 15 residues long. The CDR3 protein is CAWSLSSRSRKGYTF. For the CDR3, the DNA is TGTGCCTGGAGTCTTTCATCCAGGTCACGAAAAGGCTACACCTTC.

In DNA, the CDR3 is TGTGCCAGCAGCTTGGGTCGCTACCGGGAGACCCAGTACTTC. It encodes CASSLGRYRETQYF. This sequence joins TRBV5-5 and TRBJ2-5; D not certain. CDR1 and CDR2 from the germline V gene are SGHKS and YYEKEE (reference sequence). V was trimmed by 0 bases and J by 5 bases, leaving 11 bases between them. CDR3 length equals 14 residues.

V gene TRBV5-1 combines with J gene TRBJ2-3; TRBD2 agrees at 14 bases. This CDR3 spans 16 amino acids. Germline V gene data show CDR1 as SGHRS and CDR2 as YFSETQ. Germline trimming cut 4 bases from V and 2 bases from J; bases unmatched to any gene: 3. The chain's CDR3 is CASSPGLAGVTDTQYF. As DNA, the CDR3 is TGCGCCAGCAGCCCGGGACTAGCGGGGGTCACAGATACGCAGTATTTT.

The chain joins TRBV20-1 to TRBJ1-1, with 7 bases lining up with TRBD1. Unmatched junction bases numbered 4, after V lost 3 bases and J lost 0 bases. The CDR3 spans 14 residues. Germline V gene data show CDR1 as DFQATT and CDR2 as SNEGSKA (reference sequence). The CDR3 sequence: CSASQGDLNTEAFF. CDR3 nucleotide sequence: TGCAGTGCTAGTCAGGGGGACCTGAACACTGAAGCTTTCTTT.

This clone was counted only a few times. The rearrangement links TRBV19 to TRBJ1-6, with TRBD1 identical over 11 bases. The ends lost 3 bases at V and 8 bases at J; junction bases unmatched: 3. Germline V gene sequence: CDR1 LNHDA, CDR2 SQIVND (reference sequence). This CDR3 is built from 15 residues. CDR3 DNA: TGTGCCAGTAGTATTACGGGACAGGGGGATTCACCCCTCCACTTT. Protein: CASSITGQGDSPLHF.

The chain couples TRBV3-1 (or the pseudogene TRBV3-2) to TRBJ1-1; D unresolved. Trimming took off 3 bases at V and 4 bases at J, with 3 bases between the two ends. CDR1 is LGHDT, CDR2 YNNKEL, per germline (reference sequence). The CDR3 runs to 11 residues. In nucleotides, the CDR3 is TGTGCCAGCAGCCACCGCACTGAAGCTTTCTTT. The encoded protein is CASSHRTEAFF.

This chain joins TRBV19 and TRBJ2-1; TRBD2 matches 7 bases. Germline CDR1 is LNHDA and CDR2 is SQIVND (reference sequence). With V trimmed by 4 bases and J by 2 bases, 11 bases remained unmatched. This CDR3 spans 17 amino acids. In nucleotides, the CDR3 is TGTGCCAGTAGTAGCGGCGATGGCGGGAGAACCTACAATGAGCAGTTCTTC. Translated: CASSSGDGGRTYNEQFF.

In DNA, the CDR3 is TGTGCCAGCAGTTACTCCGGGACAGGGACCTGGCAGTATTTT. Translation gives CASSYSGTGTWQYF. The chain carries TRBV6-5 and TRBJ2-3; TRBD1 matches 9 bases. The V gene's germline CDR1 is MNHEY and CDR2 SVGAGI. This CDR3 is 14 amino acids long. V shed 0 bases and J 11 bases; nucleotides not matched to a gene: 6.

The chain combines TRBV15 with TRBJ2-7, with a possible D match to TRBD2 (6 bases). Germline V CDR1 and CDR2: LNHNV, YYDKDF (reference sequence). V was clipped by 0 bases and J by 3 bases, with 15 bases between them. CDR3 length: 16 amino acids. This chain's CDR3 is CATSRDNSAGHYEQYF. CDR3 nucleotide sequence: TGTGCCACCAGCAGAGATAATTCGGCGGGGCACTACGAGCAGTACTTC.

The V and J genes are TRBV3-1 (or the pseudogene TRBV3-2) and TRBJ1-1; 7 bases match TRBD1. This CDR3 region has 14 residues. Germline values: CDR1 LGHDT, CDR2 YNNKEL (reference sequence). V gave up 6 bases and J gave up 1 base; unmatched junction bases: 5. In DNA, the CDR3 is TGTGCCAGCAGACTTGGACAGGCGAACACTGAAGCTTTCTTT. This translates into CASRLGQANTEAFF.

The CDR3 loop reads CASTSLPQGIYGYTF. In nucleotides, the CDR3 is TGTGCCAGCACCTCACTCCCCCAGGGGATCTATGGCTACACCTTC. The chain joins TRBV28 to TRBJ1-2, with a possible D match to TRBD1 (6 bases). The V end lost 7 bases, the J end lost 4 bases, and 19 bases lay between the germline ends. This CDR3 has 15 residues. Germline V lookup: CDR1 MDHEN, CDR2 SYDVKM.

V gene TRBV7-3 combines with J gene TRBJ2-3; TRBD2 agrees at 12 bases. With V trimmed by 1 base and J by 4 bases, 9 bases remained unmatched. In germline, CDR1 is SGHTA, CDR2 FQGTGA. The CDR3 consists of 18 residues. The CDR3 DNA is TGTGCCAGCAGCTTAAGCCCGACTAGCGGGAGACTGCCAGATACGCAGTATTTT. Translated: CASSLSPTSGRLPDTQYF.

The chain joins TRBV2 to TRBJ2-1; perhaps TRBD2 as D (6 bases). The V gene lost 6 bases and the J gene lost 8 bases, with 14 bases spanning the gap. Germline CDR1 and CDR2: SNHLY and FYNNEI. There are 13 residues in the CDR3. The CDR3 region has the DNA TGTGCCAGCAGCGGGGACTTAAGGGATGAGCAGTTCTTC. The encoded protein is CASSGDLRDEQFF.

The chain couples TRBV30 to TRBJ2-2; D is possibly TRBD2 (6 bases). This CDR3 has 14 amino acids. Trimming cost V 3 bases and J 1 base, with 9 bases left between them. Germline CDR1 and CDR2: GTSNPN and SVGIG (reference sequence). The chain's CDR3 is CAWRRAGNTGELFF. As DNA, the CDR3 is TGTGCCTGGAGAAGAGCGGGGAACACCGGGGAGCTGTTTTTT.

In DNA, the CDR3 is TGTGCCAGCACCTTTCTGGCGGAGGAGACCCAGTACTTC. Translated: CASTFLAEETQYF. The chain couples TRBV3-1 (or the pseudogene TRBV3-2) to TRBJ2-5; D unresolved. V lost 7 bases and J 5 bases, leaving 14 bases between the germline ends. This CDR3 has 13 residues. Looked up from germline, CDR1 is LGHDT and CDR2 is YNNKEL (reference sequence).

The V and J genes are TRBV6-5 and TRBJ1-2; D not resolved. V lost 7 bases and J 0 bases, leaving 12 bases between the germline ends. Germline lookup yields CDR1 MNHEY and CDR2 SVGAGI. The CDR3 loop spans 14 amino acids. This chain's CDR3 is CASIKGGSNYGYTF. In DNA, the CDR3 is TGTGCCAGCATCAAAGGCGGATCTAACTATGGCTACACCTTC.

The CDR3 loop is CASSAAGSSYEQYF. The CDR3 DNA reads as TGCGCCAGCAGCGCCGCAGGGTCCTCCTACGAGCAGTACTTC. The J gene is TRBJ2-7, the V gene TRBV5-1, with D perhaps TRBD1 (5 bases). V shed 4 bases and J shed 0 bases, with 11 bases lying between them. This CDR3 has 14 residues. The germline V gene has CDR1 SGHRS and CDR2 YFSETQ.

The chain uses TRBV7-3 and TRBJ1-1; D is unresolved. The CDR3 is made up of 15 amino acids. V shed 5 bases and J shed 3 bases, with 16 bases lying between them. In germline, CDR1 is SGHTA, CDR2 FQGTGA. The CDR3, as DNA: TGTGCCAGCAGCCCATACGGAGGGATTGACACTGAAGCTTTCTTT. Amino acid sequence: CASSPYGGIDTEAFF.

CDR3: CASSIEGTGYGYTF. CDR3 DNA sequence: TGTGCCAGTAGTATAGAAGGGACAGGGTATGGCTACACCTTC. This chain connects TRBV19 to TRBJ1-2; 9 bases align to TRBD1. Germline CDR1 LNHDA, CDR2 SQIVND (reference sequence). J lost 5 bases, V lost 0 bases, and 1 base had no gene match. There are 14 residues in the CDR3.

The rearrangement uses TRBV19 and TRBJ1-1, with D perhaps TRBD1 (6 bases). V lost 5 bases and J lost 8, with 15 bases in between. This CDR3 spans 13 amino acids. In germline, CDR1 is LNHDA, CDR2 SQIVND (reference sequence). The CDR3 DNA is TGTGCCAGTAGTCCAAACAGGGTCGGAGAAGCTTTCTTT. It encodes CASSPNRVGEAFF.

The gene calls are TRBV19 and TRBJ2-7; TRBD1 matches 7 bases. Trimming removed 5 bases from V and 4 bases from J; junction bases left unmatched: 5. Germline loops: CDR1 LNHDA, CDR2 SQIVND (reference sequence). The CDR3 covers 13 residues. The CDR3: CASSRQGAYEQYF. The CDR3, as DNA: TGTGCCAGTAGTCGACAGGGCGCATACGAGCAGTACTTC.

This clone was counted once. The rearrangement uses TRBV5-1 and TRBJ1-4; D not resolved. Trimming took 4 bases from V and 7 from J, leaving 20 bases between them. This CDR3 has 16 amino acids. Per germline, CDR1 SGHRS and CDR2 YFSETQ. CDR3 sequence (DNA): TGCGCCAGCAGCCCAGACTCGTCTAACACGGCTGAAAAACTGTTTTTT. It specifies CASSPDSSNTAEKLFF.

The chain employs TRBV7-2 and TRBJ2-2, with 12 bases that match TRBD1. This CDR3 spans 17 amino acids. Trimming removed 5 bases from V and 6 bases from J; junction bases left unmatched: 10. CDR1 SGHTA and CDR2 FQGNSA come from the germline V gene. For the CDR3, the DNA is TGTGCCAGCAGCCCACCTGGGACAGGGGGCCGCGCCGGGGAGCTGTTTTTT. Protein product: CASSPPGTGGRAGELFF. Combining the CDR3 with reference TRBV7-2 and TRBJ2-2 gives the whole variable domain GAGVSQSPSNKVTEKGKDVELRCDPISGHTALYWYRQSLGQGLEFLIYFQGNSAPDKSGLPSDRFSAERTGGSVSTLTIQRTQQEDSAVYLCASSPPGTGGRAGELFFGEGSRLTVL.

The chain couples TRBV18 to TRBJ2-1; TRBD2 aligns across 10 bases. Germline V gives CDR1 KGHSH, CDR2 LQKENI. CDR3 size: 18 residues. V was clipped by 1 base and J by 0 bases; unmatched bases: 6. CDR3 sequence (DNA): TGTGCCAGCTCACCACTAGGACTAGCGGCCACCTCCTACAATGAGCAGTTCTTC. This sequence encodes CASSPLGLAATSYNEQFF.

V is TRBV30 and J is TRBJ2-7; the match to TRBD1 covers 8 bases. This CDR3 is built from 14 residues. CDR1 is GTSNPN, CDR2 SVGIG, per germline (reference sequence). The junction had 8 bases not matched to a gene; V was cut back by 6 bases and J by 1 base. For the CDR3, the DNA is TGTGCCTGTCACCGGGACAGGTCATCCTACGAGCAGTACTTC. Its protein is CACHRDRSSYEQYF.

This clone was recorded only once. V and J are TRBV5-1 and TRBJ2-7, with a weak D call TRBD2 (6 bases). The CDR3 totals 12 residues. With 5 bases removed from V and 4 bases from J, the gap between germline ends came to 10 bases. Looked up from germline, CDR1 is SGHRS and CDR2 is YFSETQ. For the CDR3, the DNA is TGCGCCAGCAGGGAGGGCGTGTACGAGCAGTACTTC. It encodes CASREGVYEQYF.

This rearrangement joins TRBV21-1 to TRBJ1-1; whether TRBD1, the table's D call, matches the DNA was not checked. TRBV21-1 is deemed a pseudogene. This CDR3 comprises 15 residues. CDR3 bases: TGTGCCTACTTACCGGGACAGATAATGAACACTGAAGCTTTCTTT. This codes for CAYLPGQIMNTEAFF.

The V gene is TRBV10-3, the J gene TRBJ1-2; weak D call: TRBD1 (6 bases). Germline V lookup: CDR1 ENHRY, CDR2 SYGVKD. There are 14 residues in the CDR3. Trimming shortened V by 8 bases and J by 6 bases, and 19 bases separated the two germline ends. The CDR3 bases are TGTGCCATCTCGGTGGCTCAAACAGGGCATGGCTACACCTTC. Translation gives CAISVAQTGHGYTF.

The chain employs TRBV9 and TRBJ1-1; possibly TRBD1 for D (5 bases). Germline CDR1 SGDLS, CDR2 YYNGEE. This CDR3 is 15 amino acids long. V was trimmed by 4 bases and J by 8 bases, leaving 21 bases between them. This CDR3 reads CASSSKGQGGTEAFF. The CDR3 region has the DNA TGTGCCAGCAGCTCAAAAGGACAAGGCGGAACCGAAGCTTTCTTT. The full variable domain, its missing parts supplied by reference TRBV9 and TRBJ1-1, is DSGVTQTPKHLITATGQRVTLRCSPRSGDLSVYWYQQSLDQGLQFLIQYYNGEERAKGNILERFSAQQFPDLHSELNLSSLELGDSALYFCASSSKGQGGTEAFFGQGTRLTVV.